This paragraph reports one T cell receptor (beta chain). The antigen remains undetermined. The authors reverse transcribed roughly 0.5 to 1 ug RNA with random hexamers. TCR beta CDR3 was amplified by immunoSEQ multiplex PCR. This amplification extended across 54 Vbeta and 13 Jbeta segments. TCRdb ran MiXCR on the immunoSEQ multiplex PCR reads and lists one entry per CDR3 protein. The sample carries some 150,000 distinct CDR3 sequences, roughly 96% recorded once. V was clipped by 2 bases and J by 5 bases, with 12 bases between them. The CDR3 totals 14 residues. Germline lookup yields CDR1 MNHEY and CDR2 SVGAGI. This specimen belongs to a study of CD8 T cells in Susac syndrome. General study points: The study recognized that the number of individuals in its TCR sequencing and HLA analysis was relatively small.

Peripheral blood CD8+ and CD4+ T cells were profiled by TCR beta sequencing. While CD8+ and CD4+ T cells were isolated negatively, TEMRA cells were enriched by FACS. The source is a human donor with multiple sclerosis. V usage is TRBV6-5 and J usage is TRBJ1-1, with D hard to call. Material for sequencing was CD8+ T cells from PBMCs. The DNA for the CDR3 is TGTGCCAGCAGTTACCACATGCAGACGACTGAAGCTTTCTTT. It yields the protein CASSYHMQTTEAFF.